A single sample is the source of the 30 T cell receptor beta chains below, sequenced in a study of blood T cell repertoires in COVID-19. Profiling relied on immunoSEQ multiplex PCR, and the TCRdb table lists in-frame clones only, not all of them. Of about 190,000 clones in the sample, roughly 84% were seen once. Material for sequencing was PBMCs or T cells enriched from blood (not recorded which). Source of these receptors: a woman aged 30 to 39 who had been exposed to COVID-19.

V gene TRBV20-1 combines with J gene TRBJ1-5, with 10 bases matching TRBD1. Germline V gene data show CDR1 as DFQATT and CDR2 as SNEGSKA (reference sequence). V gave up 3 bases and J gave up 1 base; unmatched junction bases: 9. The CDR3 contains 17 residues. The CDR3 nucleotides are TGCAGTGCTAGTTCCGGGACAGGGGTTGGGAGCAATCAGCCCCAGCATTTT. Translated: CSASSGTGVGSNQPQHF.

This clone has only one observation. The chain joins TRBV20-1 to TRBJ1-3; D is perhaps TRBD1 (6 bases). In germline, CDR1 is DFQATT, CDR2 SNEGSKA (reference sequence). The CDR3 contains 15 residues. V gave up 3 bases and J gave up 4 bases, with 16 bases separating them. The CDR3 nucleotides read TGCAGTGCTAGTATAGCAGGGGCCGGGGGAAACACCATATATTTT. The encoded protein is CSASIAGAGGNTIYF.

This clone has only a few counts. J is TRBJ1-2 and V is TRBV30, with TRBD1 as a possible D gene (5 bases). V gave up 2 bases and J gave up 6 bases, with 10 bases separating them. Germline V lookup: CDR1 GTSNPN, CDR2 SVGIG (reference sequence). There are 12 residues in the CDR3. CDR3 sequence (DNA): TGTGCCTGGAGTCGACAGATTGATGGCTACACCTTC. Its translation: CAWSRQIDGYTF.

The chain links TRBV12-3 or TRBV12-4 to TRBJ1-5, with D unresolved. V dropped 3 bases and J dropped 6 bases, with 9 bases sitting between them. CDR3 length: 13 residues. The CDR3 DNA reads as TGTGCCAGCAGTTTCACGGGTCGTCAGCCCCAGCATTTT. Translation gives CASSFTGRQPQHF.

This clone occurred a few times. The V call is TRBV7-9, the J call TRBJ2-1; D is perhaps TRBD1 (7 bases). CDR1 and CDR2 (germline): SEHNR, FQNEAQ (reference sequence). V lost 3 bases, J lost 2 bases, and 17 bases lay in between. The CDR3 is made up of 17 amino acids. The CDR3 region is CASSFFRGEEAYNEQFF. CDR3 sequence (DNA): TGTGCCAGCAGCTTTTTCAGGGGGGAGGAGGCCTACAATGAGCAGTTCTTC.

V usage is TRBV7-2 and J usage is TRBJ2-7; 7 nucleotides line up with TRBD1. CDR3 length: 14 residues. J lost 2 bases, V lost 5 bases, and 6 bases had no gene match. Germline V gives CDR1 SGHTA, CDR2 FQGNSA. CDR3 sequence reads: CASSAYRGTYEQYF. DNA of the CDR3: TGTGCCAGCAGCGCCTACAGGGGAACCTACGAGCAGTACTTC.

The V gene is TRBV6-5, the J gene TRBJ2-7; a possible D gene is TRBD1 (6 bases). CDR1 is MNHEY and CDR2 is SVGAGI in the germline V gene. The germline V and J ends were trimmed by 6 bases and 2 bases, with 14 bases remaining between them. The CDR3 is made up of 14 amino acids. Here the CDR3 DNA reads TGTGCCAGCAGCCAAACAGGGTCGCCCTACGAGCAGTACTTC. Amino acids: CASSQTGSPYEQYF.

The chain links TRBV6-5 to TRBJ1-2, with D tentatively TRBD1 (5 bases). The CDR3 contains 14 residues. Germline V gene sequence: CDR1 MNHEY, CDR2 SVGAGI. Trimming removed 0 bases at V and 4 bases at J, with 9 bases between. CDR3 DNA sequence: TGTGCCAGCAGTTACTCCGGGGGTCTCTATGGCTACACCTTC. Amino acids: CASSYSGGLYGYTF.

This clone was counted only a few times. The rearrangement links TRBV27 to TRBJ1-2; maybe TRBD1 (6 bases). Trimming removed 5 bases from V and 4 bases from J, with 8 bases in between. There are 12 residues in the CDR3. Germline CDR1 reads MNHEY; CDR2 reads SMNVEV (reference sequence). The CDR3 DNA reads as TGTGCCAGCAGTCCCAGGGGCTATGGCTACACCTTC. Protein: CASSPRGYGYTF.

The CDR3 is CAIRDGQTNSYEQYF. CDR3 bases: TGTGCCATCAGGGATGGACAGACAAACTCCTACGAGCAGTACTTC. This sequence joins TRBV10-3 and TRBJ2-7; perhaps TRBD1 as D (6 bases). CDR1 is ENHRY and CDR2 is SYGVKD in the germline V gene. Trimming removed 6 bases at V and 0 bases at J, with 15 bases between. This CDR3 has 15 amino acids.

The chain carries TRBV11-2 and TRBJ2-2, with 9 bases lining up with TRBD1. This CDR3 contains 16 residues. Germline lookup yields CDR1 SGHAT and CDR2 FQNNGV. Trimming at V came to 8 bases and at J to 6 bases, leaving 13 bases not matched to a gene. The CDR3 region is CASVPKQGARPGELFF. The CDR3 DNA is TGTGCCAGCGTACCTAAACAGGGGGCGCGGCCCGGGGAGCTGTTTTTT.

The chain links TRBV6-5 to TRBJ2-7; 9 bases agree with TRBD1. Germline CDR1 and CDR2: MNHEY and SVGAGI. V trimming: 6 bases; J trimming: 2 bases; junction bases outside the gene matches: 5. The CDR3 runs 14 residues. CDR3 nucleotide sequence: TGTGCCAGCAGAGACAGGGGGTGGGCCTACGAGCAGTACTTC. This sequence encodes CASRDRGWAYEQYF.

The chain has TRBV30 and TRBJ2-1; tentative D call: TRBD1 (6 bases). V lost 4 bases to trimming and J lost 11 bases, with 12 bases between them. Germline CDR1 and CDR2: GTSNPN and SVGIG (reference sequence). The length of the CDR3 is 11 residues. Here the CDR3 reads CAWTTGFQQFF. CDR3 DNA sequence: TGTGCCTGGACTACAGGGTTCCAGCAGTTCTTC.

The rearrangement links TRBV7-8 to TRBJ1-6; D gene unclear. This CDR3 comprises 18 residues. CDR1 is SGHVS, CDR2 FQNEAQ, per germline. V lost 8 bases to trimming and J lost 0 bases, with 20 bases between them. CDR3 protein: CASHPYAPRGSYNSPLHF. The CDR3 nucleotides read TGTGCCAGCCACCCTTATGCACCCCGGGGCTCCTATAATTCACCCCTCCACTTT. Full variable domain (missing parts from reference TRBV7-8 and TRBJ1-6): GAGVSQSPRYKVAKRGQDVALRCDPISGHVSLFWYQQALGQGPEFLTYFQNEAQLDKSGLPSDRFFAERPEGSVSTLKIQRTQQEDSAVYLCASHPYAPRGSYNSPLHFGNGTRLTVT.

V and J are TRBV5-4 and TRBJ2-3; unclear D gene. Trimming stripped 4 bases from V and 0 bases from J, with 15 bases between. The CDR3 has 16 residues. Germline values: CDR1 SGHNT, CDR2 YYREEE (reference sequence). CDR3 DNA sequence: TGTGCCAGCAGCGCCTCAGGAAGATTTAGCACAGATACGCAGTATTTT. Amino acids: CASSASGRFSTDTQYF.

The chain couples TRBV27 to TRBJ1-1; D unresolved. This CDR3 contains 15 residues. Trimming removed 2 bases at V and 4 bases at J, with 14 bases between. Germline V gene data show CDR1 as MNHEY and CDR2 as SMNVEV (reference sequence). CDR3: CASSLVSTVGTEAFF. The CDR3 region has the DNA TGTGCCAGCAGTTTAGTTAGCACGGTTGGCACTGAAGCTTTCTTT.

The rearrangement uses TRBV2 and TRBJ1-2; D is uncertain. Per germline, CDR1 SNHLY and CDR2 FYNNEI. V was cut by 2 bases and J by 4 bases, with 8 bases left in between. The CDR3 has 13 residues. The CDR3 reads CASSERSFYGYTF. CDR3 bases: TGTGCCAGCAGTGAAAGGAGTTTCTATGGCTACACCTTC. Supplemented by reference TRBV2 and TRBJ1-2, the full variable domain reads EPEVTQTPSHQVTQMGQEVILRCVPISNHLYFYWYRQILGQKVEFLVSFYNNEISEKSEIFDDQFSVERPDGSNFTLKIRSTKLEDSAMYFCASSERSFYGYTFGSGTRLTVV.

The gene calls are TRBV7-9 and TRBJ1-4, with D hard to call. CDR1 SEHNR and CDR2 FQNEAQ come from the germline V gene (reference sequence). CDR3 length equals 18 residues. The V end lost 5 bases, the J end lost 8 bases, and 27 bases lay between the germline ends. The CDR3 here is CASSPRRAGNPGGEKLFF. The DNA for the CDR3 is TGTGCCAGCAGCCCTAGACGGGCAGGCAACCCCGGAGGAGAAAAACTGTTTTTT.

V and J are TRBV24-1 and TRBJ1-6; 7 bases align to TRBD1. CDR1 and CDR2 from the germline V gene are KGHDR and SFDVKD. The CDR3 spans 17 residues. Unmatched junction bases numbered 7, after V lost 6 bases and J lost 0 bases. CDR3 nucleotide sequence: TGTGCCACCAGTCGGGGGACAGCGAGCTCCTATAATTCACCCCTCCACTTT. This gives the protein CATSRGTASSYNSPLHF.

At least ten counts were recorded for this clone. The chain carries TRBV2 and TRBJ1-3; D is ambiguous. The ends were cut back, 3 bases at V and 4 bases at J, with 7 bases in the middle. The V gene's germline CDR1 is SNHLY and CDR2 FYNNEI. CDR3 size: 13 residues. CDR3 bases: TGTGCCAGCAGTGAGTGGGCAGGAAACACCATATATTTT. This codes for CASSEWAGNTIYF.

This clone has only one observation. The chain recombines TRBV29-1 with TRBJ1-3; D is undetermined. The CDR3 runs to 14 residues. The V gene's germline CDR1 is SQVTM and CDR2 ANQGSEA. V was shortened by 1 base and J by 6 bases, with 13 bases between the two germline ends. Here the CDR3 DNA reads TGCAGCGTTGAAGTCGGTCAACTAAAAAACACCATATATTTT. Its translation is CSVEVGQLKNTIYF.

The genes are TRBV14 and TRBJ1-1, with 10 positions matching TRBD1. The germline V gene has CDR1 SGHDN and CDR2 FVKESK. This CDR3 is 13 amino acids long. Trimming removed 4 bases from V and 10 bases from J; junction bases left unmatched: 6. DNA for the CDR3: TGTGCCAGCAGCCCGGGACAGGGGTTCGGAGCTTTCTTT. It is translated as CASSPGQGFGAFF. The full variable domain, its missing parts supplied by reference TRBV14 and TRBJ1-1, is EAGVTQFPSHSVIEKGQTVTLRCDPISGHDNLYWYRRVMGKEIKFLLHFVKESKQDESGMPNNRFLAERTGGTYSTLKVQPAELEDSGVYFCASSPGQGFGAFFGQGTRLTVV.

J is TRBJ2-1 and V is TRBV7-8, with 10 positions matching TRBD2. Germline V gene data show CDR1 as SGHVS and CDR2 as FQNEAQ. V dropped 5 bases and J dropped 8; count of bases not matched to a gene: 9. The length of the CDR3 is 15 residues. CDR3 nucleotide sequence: TGTGCCAGCAGCCAAAGAGCGGGGGGGAACGATGAGCAGTTCTTC. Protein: CASSQRAGGNDEQFF.

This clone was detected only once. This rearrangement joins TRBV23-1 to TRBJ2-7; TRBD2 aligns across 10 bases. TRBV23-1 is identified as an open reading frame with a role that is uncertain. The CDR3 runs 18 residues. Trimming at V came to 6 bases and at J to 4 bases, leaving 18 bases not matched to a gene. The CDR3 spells CASSQGTEPTSGAYEQYF. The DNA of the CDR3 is TGCGCCAGCAGCCAAGGGACAGAACCTACTAGCGGGGCTTACGAGCAGTACTTC.

The chain's CDR3 is CASRRTGVSYEQYF. The CDR3 DNA reads as TGTGCCAGCAGGCGGACAGGGGTCTCCTACGAGCAGTACTTC. The V and J genes are TRBV27 and TRBJ2-7, with 9 bases lining up with TRBD1. Germline assignment: CDR1 MNHEY and CDR2 SMNVEV (reference sequence). The trim removed 6 bases at V and 0 bases at J, leaving 3 bases unmatched. This CDR3 is built from 14 residues.

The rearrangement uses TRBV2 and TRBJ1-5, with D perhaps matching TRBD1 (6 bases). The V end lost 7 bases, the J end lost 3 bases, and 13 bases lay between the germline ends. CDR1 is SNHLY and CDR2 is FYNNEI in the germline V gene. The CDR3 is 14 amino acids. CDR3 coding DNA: TGTGCCAGCATTGAGGACAGCCCCAATCAGCCCCAGCATTTT. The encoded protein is CASIEDSPNQPQHF.

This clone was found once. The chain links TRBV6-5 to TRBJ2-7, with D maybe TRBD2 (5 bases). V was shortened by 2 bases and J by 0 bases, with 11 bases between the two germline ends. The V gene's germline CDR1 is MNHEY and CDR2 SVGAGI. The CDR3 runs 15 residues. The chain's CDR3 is CASSYREGFSYEQYF. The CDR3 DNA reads TGTGCCAGCAGTTACAGAGAGGGTTTCTCCTACGAGCAGTACTTC.

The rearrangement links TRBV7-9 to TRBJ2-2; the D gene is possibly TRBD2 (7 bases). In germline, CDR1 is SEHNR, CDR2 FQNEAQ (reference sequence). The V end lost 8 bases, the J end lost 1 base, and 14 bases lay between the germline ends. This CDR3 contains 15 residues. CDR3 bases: TGTGCCAGCTCGAGGGGGGGAATGAACACCGGGGAGCTGTTTTTT. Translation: CASSRGGMNTGELFF.

In nucleotides, the CDR3 is TGTGCCAGCAGAACAGGGTTTGCTGAAAAACTGTTTTTT. Its protein product is CASRTGFAEKLFF. The rearrangement joins TRBV2 to TRBJ1-4; D might be TRBD1 (6 bases). This CDR3 is 13 amino acids long. Trimming stripped 6 bases from V and 7 bases from J, with 12 bases between. Germline V gene sequence: CDR1 SNHLY, CDR2 FYNNEI.

The CDR3 sequence is CASSRDSQNYGYTF. Written as DNA, the CDR3 is TGCGCCAGCAGCCGGGACAGCCAAAACTATGGCTACACCTTC. The chain has TRBV5-1 and TRBJ1-2; 7 bases line up with TRBD1. The V and J ends lost 4 bases and 2 bases, in that order; junction bases with no gene match: 5. The CDR3 has 14 residues. The germline CDR1 and CDR2 sequences are SGHRS and YFSETQ.